A selection of T cell receptor beta chains follows, all from one sample in a study of T cell repertoires in cytomegalovirus infection. One entry per CDR3 protein results from TCRdb running MiXCR on the reads. The sample records a few hundred thousand distinct CDR3 sequences, 15% to 20% being singletons. Input material: PBMCs. The receptors derive from a human donor in good health (CMV status not recorded). Some clones in this sample may be carry-over from other donors' samples. The CDR3 runs from the conserved cysteine through the conserved F or W. A D gene is named only where the DNA matches it firmly. For some rows the clone size is stated as once, few or many, or as a class when expanded; others skip it.

>TRBV6-4|NA|NA|TRBJ2-2
TGTGCCAGCAGTGACTCGGGGAACACCGTGGAGCTGTTTTTT
CASSDSGNTVELFF
>TRBV7-2|many|TRBD1|TRBJ2-1
TGTGCCAGCAGCTCCGGGACAGGGGTCTACAATGAGCAGTTCTTC
CASSSGTGVYNEQFF
>TRBV7-8|NA|TRBD1|TRBJ2-6
TGTGCCAGCAGCTCGAAGGACAGGGGAAACTCTGGGGCCAACGTCCTGACTTTC
CASSSKDRGNSGANVLTF
>TRBV6-5|many|NA|TRBJ2-7
TGTGCCAGCAGTCGAGTTCGGCGGGACGAGCAGTACTTC
CASSRVRRDEQYF
>TRBV19|NA|NA|TRBJ2-3
TGTGCCAGTAGTTCGGGTCCTGGGGCAGATACGCAGTATTTT
CASSSGPGADTQYF
>TRBV20-1|NA|NA|TRBJ1-4
TGCAGTGCCCCCCCTCCAGGGAGGACTAATGAAAAACTGTTTTTT
CSAPPPGRTNEKLFF
>TRBV20-1|few|TRBD1|TRBJ2-1
TGCAGTGCAATACAAACCGGGACAGGGGTCGATGAGCAGTTCTTC
CSAIQTGTGVDEQFF
>TRBV20-1|NA|NA|TRBJ1-5
TGCAGTGCTAGGCGGGGTCCTTATCAGCCCCAGCATTTT
CSARRGPYQPQHF
>TRBV6-5|many|TRBD2|TRBJ2-3
TGTGCCAGCAGTTACGGTACTAGCGGGGGTTACACAGATACGCAGTATTTT
CASSYGTSGGYTDTQYF
>TRBV20-1|NA|TRBD1|TRBJ2-7
TGCAGTCTCAGGGGGACGTTGTCGTGGGAGCAGTACTTC
CSLRGTLSWEQYF
>TRBV7-8|many|TRBD2|TRBJ2-1
TGTGCCAGCAGGAGACTAGCGGGGGGGCGGGATGAGCAGTTCTTC
CASRRLAGGRDEQFF
>TRBV5-1|few|TRBD1|TRBJ1-1
TGCGCCAGCAGCCGAGGACAGGACCTCCTAAACACTGAAGCTTTCTTT
CASSRGQDLLNTEAFF
>TRBV6-1|many|NA|TRBJ1-1
TGTGCCAGCCGTTGGGGGGTGGAAACTGAAGCTTTCTTT
CASRWGVETEAFF
>TRBV7-2|many|TRBD2|TRBJ2-5
TGTGCCAGCAGTCCCGGACTAGCGGGGGCAGAGACCCAGTACTTC
CASSPGLAGAETQYF
>TRBV7-8|NA|TRBD2|TRBJ2-3
TGTGCCAGCAGCTTAGGGCTAGCGGGGGTCGCAGATACGCAGTATTTT
CASSLGLAGVADTQYF
>TRBV6-1|many|NA|TRBJ2-5
TGTGCCAGCAGTGAAGCGTCGGGTAAAGAGACCCAGTACTTC
CASSEASGKETQYF
>TRBV6-5|few|NA|TRBJ2-3
TGTGCCAGCAGTTTGGACTTAGTCGGAGATACGCAGTATTTT
CASSLDLVGDTQYF
>TRBV28|NA|TRBD1|TRBJ1-1
TGTGCCAGCAGTTTTATGACAGGGCAAACTGAAGCTTTCTTT
CASSFMTGQTEAFF
>TRBV20-1|few|TRBD2|TRBJ2-1
TGCAGTGCAGAGGCACTCGGGGGGGCCTCCTACAATGAGCAGTTCTTC
CSAEALGGASYNEQFF
>TRBV5-8|few|NA|TRBJ1-2
TGTGCCAGCAGCTTGGGATCAGGGACGGCCGGGGATGGCTACACCTTC
CASSLGSGTAGDGYTF
>TRBV20-1|few|TRBD2|TRBJ2-5
TGCAGTGCTCGACCGGGACTAGCGGTCCAAGAGACCCAGTACTTC
CSARPGLAVQETQYF
>TRBV7-9|many|NA|TRBJ1-1
TGTGCCAGCAGCCAGGTTTCAGTCCTCGCGAACACTGAAGCTTTCTTT
CASSQVSVLANTEAFF
>TRBV20-1|NA|TRBD2|TRBJ2-5
TGCAGTGCTAGAGGGACTAGGCGACAAGAGACCCAGTACTTC
CSARGTRRQETQYF
>TRBV7-6|many|TRBD2|TRBJ2-7
TGTGCCAGCAGCTTGGGACTAGCGGGTCACCTGTGGGAAGAGCAGTACTTC
CASSLGLAGHLWEEQYF
>TRBV20-1|many|TRBD1|TRBJ2-2
TGCAGTGCTAGAGGGGGACAGGGGACGAACACCGGGGAGCTGTTTTTT
CSARGGQGTNTGELFF
>TRBV19|NA|NA|TRBJ1-5
TGTGCCAGTAGCCACGGGCAGGGGTATCAGCCCCAGCATTTT
CASSHGQGYQPQHF
>TRBV19|NA|NA|TRBJ1-5
TGTGCCAGTAGTATAGTCCGACGAAGCAATCAGCCCCAGCATTTT
CASSIVRRSNQPQHF
>TRBV7-2|many|TRBD2|TRBJ2-3
TGTGCCAGCAGCGCCTCGGGGGGGCCGATCGCAGATACGCAGTATTTT
CASSASGGPIADTQYF
>TRBV7-2|many|NA|TRBJ1-4
TGTGCCAGCAGCTCCCACCAACAGGGAGAAAAACTGTTTTTT
CASSSHQQGEKLFF
>TRBV2|NA|TRBD1|TRBJ1-5
TGTGCCAGCAGACCAGACCAGGGGGCGAAGAGCAATCAGCCCCAGCATTTT
CASRPDQGAKSNQPQHF
>TRBV4-3|many|NA|TRBJ1-1
TGCGCCAGCAGCCAAGTTGGGGCCTCAAACACTGAAGCTTTCTTT
CASSQVGASNTEAFF
>TRBV7-2|many|NA|TRBJ1-1
TGTGCCAGCAGCGCTATAAACACTGAAGCTTTCTTT
CASSAINTEAFF
>TRBV4-3|many|TRBD1|TRBJ1-4
TGCGCCAGCAGCCGCGGACAGGCCAATAATGAAAAACTGTTTTTT
CASSRGQANNEKLFF
>TRBV20-1|many|NA|TRBJ2-5
TGCAGTGCTAGATCAGCACAGGACCAAGAGACCCAGTACTTC
CSARSAQDQETQYF
>TRBV15|NA|NA|TRBJ1-1
TGTGCCACCAGCAGAGAACGGGCAGAAGCTTTCTTT
CATSRERAEAFF
>TRBV6-2/TRBV6-3|few|TRBD1|TRBJ1-2
TGTGCCAGCAGTTACTCCGGGACAGGGGGTTATGGCTACACCTTC
CASSYSGTGGYGYTF
>TRBV20-1|NA|TRBD1|TRBJ1-2
TGCAGTGCTAGAGGCGTATCACAGGGGATCCGCTATGGCTACACCTTC
CSARGVSQGIRYGYTF
>TRBV24-1|NA|NA|TRBJ2-1
TGTGCCACCAGTGTTTCGGCAGGGGGGCATGAGCAGTTCTTC
CATSVSAGGHEQFF
>TRBV7-2|few|TRBD1|TRBJ1-2
TGTGCCAGCAGCCCCCGACAGGGGGGGATTTGGGCCTATGGCTACACCTTC
CASSPRQGGIWAYGYTF